Listed below are T cell receptor beta chains from one sample, sequenced in a study of control samples from healthy donors and cancer patients. Method: immunoSEQ multiplex PCR; TCRdb's copy keeps in-frame clones and lacks some. In the table there are around 150,000 clones, 89% of which are singletons. The source material was blood. The receptor set was obtained from a man aged 25 to 45 in good health. The CDR3 runs from the conserved cysteine through the conserved F or W. Each record gives: V gene, CDR3 protein.

TRBV19 CASRWGEETEAFF
TRBV29-1 CSVTPLPPSETQYF
TRBV7-9 CASSLRTSGIREQYF
TRBV6-5 CASGGLADTDTQYF
TRBV4-3 CASSQDPRQGTEAFF
TRBV7-9 CASSHGTPPFF
TRBV3-1/TRBV3-2 CASSPSKANVLTF
TRBV21-1 CASSKDLTYTQYF
TRBV9 CASSVGRSQDTQYF
TRBV5-4 CASSFLDGEQYF
TRBV4-3 CASSPVEGTDTQYF
TRBV15 CATSGQSGGDNEQFF
TRBV7-2 CASSSDFNQPQHF
TRBV18 CASSPPPGQEYYSNQPQHF
TRBV5-3 CARSLGETQYF
TRBV5-5 CASSLGQGAGNEQFF
TRBV4-3 CASSQDWPVYLPQHF
TRBV4-2 CASSQDISNEQFF
TRBV2 CASSFSPAGFFGTNSGNTIYF
TRBV4-3 CASSQARVTRGELFF
TRBV6-5 CASRTGGQTQYF
TRBV7-2 CASSSGLAGAVVDTQYF
TRBV5-4 CASSTGGTKRGTEAFF
TRBV6-5 CASGRDYSGANVLTF
TRBV10-3 CAIGTGANQPQHF
TRBV5-4 CASSLGTRGTGELFF
TRBV27 CASSPPDLYNEQFF
TRBV19 CASSKGARLDNQPQHF
TRBV2 CASSLQETQYF
TRBV6-1 CASSENGDYPWDEQYF
TRBV5-5 CASSYEVATNEKLFF
TRBV12-5 CASGLVTGSPTTEAFF
TRBV12-3/TRBV12-4 CASRGQGTGLFF
TRBV5-1 CASSPAGTGGGQPQHF
TRBV5-6 CASSLQGTTEAFF
TRBV19 CASTWTGNSPLHF
TRBV18 CASSDGGRAGNTIYF
TRBV29-1 CSVGGLAKNIQYF
TRBV7-3 CASSLAGGYNEQFF
TRBV6-2/TRBV6-3 CASSSPEKGGEVLTF
TRBV7-8 CASSFGGGELFF
TRBV2 CASSLQETQYF
TRBV18 CASSPAYEQYF
TRBV5-6 CASSPFWGGEFF
TRBV6-2/TRBV6-3 CASSYGLIEGYTF
TRBV2 CASNYRADSPLHF
TRBV24-1 CATSNPGTEAFF
TRBV4-1 CASSQDQAGGTEQYF
TRBV29-1 CSALRGRLEVADTQYF
TRBV29-1 CSVAATREAGYTF
TRBV12-3/TRBV12-4 CASSLGDFLGYTF
TRBV3-1/TRBV3-2 CASTPRDRGRSTEAFF
TRBV21-1 CASSNICLTYEQYF
TRBV9 CASSVGSGGQFF
TRBV19 CASHTPGHSYGHTF
TRBV30 CAWSVGQGGQPQHF
TRBV4-3 CASSQGTGGAGNTIYF